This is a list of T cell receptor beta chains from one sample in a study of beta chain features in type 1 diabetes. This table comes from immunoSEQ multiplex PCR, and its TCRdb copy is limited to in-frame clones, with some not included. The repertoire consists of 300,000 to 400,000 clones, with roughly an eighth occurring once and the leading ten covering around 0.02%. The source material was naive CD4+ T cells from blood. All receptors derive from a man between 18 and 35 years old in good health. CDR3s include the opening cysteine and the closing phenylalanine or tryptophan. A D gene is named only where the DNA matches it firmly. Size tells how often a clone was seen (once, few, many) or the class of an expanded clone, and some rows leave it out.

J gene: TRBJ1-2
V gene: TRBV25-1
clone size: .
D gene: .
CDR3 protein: CASSPLGEYGYTF
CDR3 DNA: TGTGCCAGCAGTCCCCTCGGGGAGTATGGCTACACCTTC

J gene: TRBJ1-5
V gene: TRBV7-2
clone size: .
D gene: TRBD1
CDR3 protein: CASSLYGTGVNQPQHF
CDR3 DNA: TGTGCCAGCAGCTTATATGGGACAGGGGTCAATCAGCCCCAGCATTTT

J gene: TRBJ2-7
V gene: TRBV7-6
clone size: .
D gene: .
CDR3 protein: CASSLARGSGSEQYF
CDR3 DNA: TGTGCCAGCAGCTTAGCAAGAGGTTCGGGGTCCGAGCAGTACTTC

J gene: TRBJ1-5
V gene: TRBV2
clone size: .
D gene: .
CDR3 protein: CASSEGETGNQPQHF
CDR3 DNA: TGTGCCAGCAGTGAAGGGGAGACGGGCAATCAGCCCCAGCATTTT

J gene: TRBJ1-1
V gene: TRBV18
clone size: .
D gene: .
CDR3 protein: CASSPPQAPEAFF
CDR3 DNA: TGTGCCAGCTCACCACCTCAGGCTCCTGAAGCTTTCTTT

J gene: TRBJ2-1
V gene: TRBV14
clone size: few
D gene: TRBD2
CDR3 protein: CASSQLAGARNEQFF
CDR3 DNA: TGTGCCAGCAGCCAACTAGCGGGAGCACGGAATGAGCAGTTCTTC

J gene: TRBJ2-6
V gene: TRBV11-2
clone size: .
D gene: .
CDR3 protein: CASSLGRGRGGANVLTF
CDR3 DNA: TGTGCCAGCAGCTTAGGCAGGGGCAGAGGAGGGGCCAACGTCCTGACTTTC

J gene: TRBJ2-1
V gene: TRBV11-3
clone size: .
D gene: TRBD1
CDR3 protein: CASSLGQGAYNEQFF
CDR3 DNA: TGTGCCAGCAGCCTCGGACAGGGGGCCTACAATGAGCAGTTCTTC

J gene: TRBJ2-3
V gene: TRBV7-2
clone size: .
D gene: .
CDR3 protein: CASSLRGSTDTQYF
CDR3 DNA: TGTGCCAGCAGCTTACGGGGGAGCACAGATACGCAGTATTTT

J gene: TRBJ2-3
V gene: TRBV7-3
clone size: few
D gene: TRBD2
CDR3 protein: CASSPFLAGGPDTQYF
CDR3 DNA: TGTGCCAGCAGCCCTTTTCTAGCGGGGGGCCCAGATACGCAGTATTTT

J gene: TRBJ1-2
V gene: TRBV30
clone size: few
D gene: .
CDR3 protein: CAWSVLGDFGYTF
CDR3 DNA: TGTGCCTGGAGTGTTCTCGGGGATTTTGGCTACACCTTC

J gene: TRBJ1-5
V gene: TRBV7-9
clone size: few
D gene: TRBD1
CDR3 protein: CASSLQGAGQPQHF
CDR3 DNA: TGTGCCAGCAGCTTACAGGGGGCTGGTCAGCCCCAGCATTTT

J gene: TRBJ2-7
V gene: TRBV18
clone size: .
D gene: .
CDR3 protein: CASSPDRAHEQYF
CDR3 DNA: TGTGCCAGCTCACCGGACAGAGCCCACGAGCAGTACTTC

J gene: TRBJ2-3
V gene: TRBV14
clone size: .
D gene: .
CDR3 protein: CASSQDQGRYTQYF
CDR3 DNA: TGTGCCAGCAGCCAAGATCAGGGGCGGTATACGCAGTATTTT

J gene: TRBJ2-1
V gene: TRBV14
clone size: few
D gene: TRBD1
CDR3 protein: CASSLPQGGIVNEQFF
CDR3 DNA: TGTGCCAGCAGCCTCCCACAGGGGGGAATAGTCAATGAGCAGTTCTTC

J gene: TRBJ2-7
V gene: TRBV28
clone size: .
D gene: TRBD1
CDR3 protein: CASSRGQGREEQYF
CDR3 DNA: TGTGCCAGCAGCCGCGGACAGGGGCGGGAGGAGCAGTACTTC

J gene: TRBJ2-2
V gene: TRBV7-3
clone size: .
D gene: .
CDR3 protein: CASSLRNTGELFF
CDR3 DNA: TGTGCCAGCAGCCTCCGGAACACCGGGGAGCTGTTTTTT

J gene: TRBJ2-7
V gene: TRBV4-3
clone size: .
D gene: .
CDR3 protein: CASSPTGASYEQYF
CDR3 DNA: TGCGCCAGCAGCCCCACTGGGGCCTCCTACGAGCAGTACTTC

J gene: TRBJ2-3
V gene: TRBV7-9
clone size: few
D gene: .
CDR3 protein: CASSPTPGSVTDTQYF
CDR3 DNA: TGTGCCAGCAGCCCTACTCCCGGGAGCGTCACAGATACGCAGTATTTT

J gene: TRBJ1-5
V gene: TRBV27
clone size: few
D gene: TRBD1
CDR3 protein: CASGMTGARWPQHF
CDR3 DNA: TGTGCCAGCGGGATGACAGGGGCTCGCTGGCCCCAGCATTTT

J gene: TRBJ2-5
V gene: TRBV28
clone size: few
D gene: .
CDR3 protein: CASRPPLSASAQTQYF
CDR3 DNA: TGTGCCAGCAGGCCGCCCCTGAGCGCTTCTGCACAGACCCAGTACTTC

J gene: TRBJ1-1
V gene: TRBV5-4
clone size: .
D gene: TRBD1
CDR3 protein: CASSLEEGASEAFF
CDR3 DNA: TGTGCCAGCAGCTTGGAGGAGGGGGCGAGTGAAGCTTTCTTT

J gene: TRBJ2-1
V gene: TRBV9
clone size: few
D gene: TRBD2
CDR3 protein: CASSVSGDWNNEQFF
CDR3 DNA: TGTGCCAGCAGCGTTAGCGGGGACTGGAACAATGAGCAGTTCTTC

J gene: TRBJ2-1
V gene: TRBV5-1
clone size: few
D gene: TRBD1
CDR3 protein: CASSSTTGAEQFF
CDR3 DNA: TGCGCCAGCAGTTCTACGACAGGGGCTGAGCAGTTCTTC

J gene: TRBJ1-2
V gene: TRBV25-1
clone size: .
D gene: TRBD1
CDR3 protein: CASSEAGTGKGYTF
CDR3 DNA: TGTGCCAGCAGTGAGGCCGGGACAGGGAAGGGCTACACCTTC

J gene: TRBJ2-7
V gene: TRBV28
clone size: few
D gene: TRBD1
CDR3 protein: CASRSPGQGSYEQYF
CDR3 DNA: TGTGCCAGCAGGAGTCCGGGACAGGGTTCCTACGAGCAGTACTTC

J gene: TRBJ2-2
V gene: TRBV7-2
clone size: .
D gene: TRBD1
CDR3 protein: CASSYRTGPGELFF
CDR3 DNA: TGTGCCAGCAGCTACCGGACAGGGCCCGGGGAGCTGTTTTTT

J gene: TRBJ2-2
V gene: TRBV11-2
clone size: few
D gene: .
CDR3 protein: CASSSRGYTGELFF
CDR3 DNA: TGTGCCAGCAGCTCAAGGGGCTACACCGGGGAGCTGTTTTTT

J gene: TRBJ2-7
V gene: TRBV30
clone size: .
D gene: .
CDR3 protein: CAWSVSDRWALVLNEQYF
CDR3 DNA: TGTGCCTGGAGTGTATCCGACCGGTGGGCACTAGTACTTAACGAGCAGTACTTC

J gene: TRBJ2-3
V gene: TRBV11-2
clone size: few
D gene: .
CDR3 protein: CASSLVGGAGTDTQYF
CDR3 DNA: TGTGCCAGCAGCTTAGTTGGGGGGGCTGGCACAGATACGCAGTATTTT

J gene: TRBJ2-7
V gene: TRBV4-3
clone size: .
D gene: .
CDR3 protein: CASSQGAGPYEQYF
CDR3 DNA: TGCGCCAGCAGCCAAGGGGCGGGACCCTACGAGCAGTACTTC

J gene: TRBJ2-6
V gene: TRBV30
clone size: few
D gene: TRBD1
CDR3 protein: CAYGTGLPSGANVLTF
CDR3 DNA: TGTGCCTACGGGACAGGGCTCCCCTCTGGGGCCAACGTCCTGACTTTC

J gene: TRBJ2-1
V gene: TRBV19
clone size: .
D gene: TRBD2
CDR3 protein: CASSLGLAHSYNEQFF
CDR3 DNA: TGTGCCAGTAGTTTGGGACTAGCTCACTCCTACAATGAGCAGTTCTTC

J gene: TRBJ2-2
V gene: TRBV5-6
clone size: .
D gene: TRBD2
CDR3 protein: CASSLRLAANTGELFF
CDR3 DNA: TGTGCCAGCAGCTTGCGACTAGCGGCGAACACCGGGGAGCTGTTTTTT

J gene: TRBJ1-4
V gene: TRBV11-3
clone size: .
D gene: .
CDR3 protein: CASSRGSNEKLFF
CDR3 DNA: TGTGCCAGCAGCCGGGGAAGTAATGAAAAACTGTTTTTT

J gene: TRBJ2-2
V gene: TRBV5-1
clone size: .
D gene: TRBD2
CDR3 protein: CASSPGTSVPGELFF
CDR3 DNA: TGCGCCAGCAGCCCCGGGACTAGCGTCCCCGGGGAGCTGTTTTTT

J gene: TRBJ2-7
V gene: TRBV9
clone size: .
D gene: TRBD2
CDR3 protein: CASSVAGSGNYEQYF
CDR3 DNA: TGTGCCAGCAGCGTAGCAGGGAGCGGGAACTACGAGCAGTACTTC

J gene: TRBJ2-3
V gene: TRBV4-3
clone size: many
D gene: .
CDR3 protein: CASSQRVPDTQYF
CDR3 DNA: TGCGCCAGCAGCCAACGAGTCCCGGATACGCAGTATTTT

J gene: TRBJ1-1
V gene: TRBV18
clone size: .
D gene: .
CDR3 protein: CASSPKATVNTEAFF
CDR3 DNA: TGTGCCAGCTCACCGAAAGCGACAGTGAACACTGAAGCTTTCTTT

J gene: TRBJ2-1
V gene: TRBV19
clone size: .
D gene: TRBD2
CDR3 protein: CASSISGSPYNEQFF
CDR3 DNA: TGTGCCAGTAGTATAAGCGGGAGTCCCTACAATGAGCAGTTCTTC

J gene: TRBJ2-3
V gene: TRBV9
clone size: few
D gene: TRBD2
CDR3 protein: CASSDSAGVDF
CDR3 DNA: TGTGCCAGCAGCGATAGCGCGGGAGTAGATTTT

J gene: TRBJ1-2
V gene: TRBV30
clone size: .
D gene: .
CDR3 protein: CAWSVHKLRVYGYTF
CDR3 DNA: TGTGCCTGGAGTGTGCATAAGTTACGAGTCTATGGCTACACCTTC

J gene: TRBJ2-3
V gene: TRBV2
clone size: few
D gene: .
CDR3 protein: CASRPEEVVRVTDTQYF
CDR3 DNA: TGTGCCAGCAGGCCGGAAGAGGTCGTACGTGTCACAGATACGCAGTATTTT

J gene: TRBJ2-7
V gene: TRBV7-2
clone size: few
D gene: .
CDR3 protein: CASSWNRVSYEQYF
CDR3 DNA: TGTGCCAGCAGTTGGAACAGGGTTTCCTACGAGCAGTACTTC

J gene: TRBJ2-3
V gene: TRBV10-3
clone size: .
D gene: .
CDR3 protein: CAIRTGLGGSSTDTQYF
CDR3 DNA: TGTGCCATCCGGACTGGTCTAGGAGGATCGAGCACAGATACGCAGTATTTT

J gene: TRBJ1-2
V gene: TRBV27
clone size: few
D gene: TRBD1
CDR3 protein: CASSRGQGYGYTF
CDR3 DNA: TGTGCCAGCAGTCGAGGACAGGGCTATGGCTACACCTTC

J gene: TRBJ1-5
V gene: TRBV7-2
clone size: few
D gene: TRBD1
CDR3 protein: CASSSRQGDQPQHF
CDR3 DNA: TGTGCCAGCAGCTCAAGACAGGGTGATCAGCCCCAGCATTTT

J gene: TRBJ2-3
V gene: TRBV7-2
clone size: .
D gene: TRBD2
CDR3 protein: CASSLVAGGQTSTDTQYF
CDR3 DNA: TGTGCCAGCAGCTTAGTTGCGGGGGGGCAAACTAGCACAGATACGCAGTATTTT

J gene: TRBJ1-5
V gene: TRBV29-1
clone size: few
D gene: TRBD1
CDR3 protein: CSVELGTGGTQPQHF
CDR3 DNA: TGCAGCGTCGAATTGGGGACAGGGGGGACTCAGCCCCAGCATTTT

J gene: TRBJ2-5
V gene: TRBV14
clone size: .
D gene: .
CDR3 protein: CASSPHLQAGGNQYF
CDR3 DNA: TGTGCCAGCAGCCCGCATCTGCAGGCCGGGGGTAACCAGTACTTC

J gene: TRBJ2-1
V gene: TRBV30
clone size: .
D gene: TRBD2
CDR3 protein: CAIHSGSGRPNEQFF
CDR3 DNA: TGTGCTATTCATAGCGGGAGCGGGCGTCCCAATGAGCAGTTCTTC

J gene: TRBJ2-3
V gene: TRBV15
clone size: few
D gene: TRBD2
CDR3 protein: CATSRVRGAGATDTQYF
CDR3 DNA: TGTGCCACCAGCAGAGTCCGAGGGGCGGGAGCGACGGATACGCAGTATTTT

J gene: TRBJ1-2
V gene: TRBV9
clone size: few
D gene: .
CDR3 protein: CASSVALTESGYTF
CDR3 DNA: TGTGCCAGCAGCGTAGCTTTGACAGAGAGTGGCTACACCTTC

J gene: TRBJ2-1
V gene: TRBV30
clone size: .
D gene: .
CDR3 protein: CAWNRGQSYNEQFF
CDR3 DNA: TGTGCCTGGAACCGAGGGCAGTCCTACAATGAGCAGTTCTTC

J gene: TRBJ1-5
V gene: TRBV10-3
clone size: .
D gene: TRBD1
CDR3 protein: CAIGDRESQPQHF
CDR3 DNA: TGTGCCATCGGGGACAGGGAGAGTCAGCCCCAGCATTTT